A single sample is the source of the 14 T cell receptor beta chains below, sequenced in a study of early T cells in non-severe SARS-CoV-2 infection. MiXCR was run by TCRdb on the 5' RACE reads, yielding one entry per CDR3 protein. The sample has 53,000 or so distinct CDR3 sequences; 7% to 9% are singletons. Sequencing used whole blood. These receptors came from an adult who was a healthcare worker with PCR-confirmed SARS-CoV-2 infection or an uninfected control (not recorded which).

This clonotype was seen a few times. The chain uses TRBV6-1 and TRBJ2-7, with 9 bases that match TRBD1. This CDR3 is built from 13 residues. Unmatched junction bases numbered 5, after V lost 6 bases and J lost 5 bases. CDR1 and CDR2 (germline): MNHNS, SASEGT. CDR3 region: CASRRQGGDEQYF. The CDR3 nucleotides read TGTGCCAGCAGGAGACAGGGGGGGGACGAGCAGTACTTC.

This sequence joins TRBV12-3 or TRBV12-4 and TRBJ2-2; TRBD2 matches 8 bases. The trim removed 3 bases at V and 6 bases at J, leaving 6 bases unmatched. The CDR3 length is 15 residues. CDR3 bases: TGTGCCAGCAGTTTTGGGACTAGTTTATCCGGGGAGCTGTTTTTT. Translation gives CASSFGTSLSGELFF.

Remarks on this clonotype: A clone one base away is much larger, so this may be a read error. The chain is built from TRBV12-3 or TRBV12-4 and TRBJ2-1; D gene uncertain. This CDR3 is built from 11 residues. Trimming pared 3 bases from V and 8 bases from J, leaving 5 bases between. The CDR3 coding sequence is TGTGCCAGCAGTTTTGGGGATGAGCAGTTCTTC. Translated, it gives CASSFGDEQFF.

V is TRBV15 and J is TRBJ2-3; D gene unclear. V was trimmed by 1 base and J by 0 bases, leaving 2 bases between them. The CDR3 loop spans 13 amino acids. Germline V gene sequence: CDR1 LNHNV, CDR2 YYDKDF (reference sequence). Written as DNA, the CDR3 is TGTGCCACCAGCAGAGTCAGCACAGATACGCAGTATTTT. Protein product: CATSRVSTDTQYF.

The chain employs TRBV18 and TRBJ1-1; 7 nucleotides align to TRBD1. The germline V gene encodes CDR1 KGHSH and CDR2 LQKENI. This CDR3 spans 15 amino acids. J was trimmed by 6 bases and V by 2 bases; bases with no gene match: 9. CDR3 in amino acids: CASSPSGQGEAEAFF. The CDR3 region has the DNA TGTGCCAGCTCACCATCTGGGCAGGGGGAGGCTGAAGCTTTCTTT.

The chain is built from TRBV28 and TRBJ2-4; the D is unclear. Trimming left V 3 bases short and J 1 base short, with 13 bases between. The germline V gene encodes CDR1 MDHEN and CDR2 SYDVKM. The CDR3 length is 16 residues. CDR3 DNA: TGTGCCAGCAGTTTCTCCCGCGGTGGGGCCAAAAACATTCAGTACTTC. This translates into CASSFSRGGAKNIQYF.

J is TRBJ2-1 and V is TRBV30; the match to TRBD2 covers 10 bases. CDR3 length equals 15 residues. Germline CDR1 GTSNPN, CDR2 SVGIG (reference sequence). V lost 1 base to trimming and J lost 4 bases; unmatched junction nucleotides: 4. CDR3 nucleotide sequence: TGTGCCTGGAGTGGTACAGCGGGGGGGTACAATGAGCAGTTCTTC. Its protein is CAWSGTAGGYNEQFF. Looking up the rest from reference TRBV30 and TRBJ2-1 gives the full variable domain: SQTIHQWPATLVQPVGSPLSLECTVEGTSNPNLYWYRQAAGRGLQLLFYSVGIGQISSEVPQNLSASRPQDRQFILSSKKLLLSDSGFYLCAWSGTAGGYNEQFFGPGTRLTVL.

The table lists this clonotype with many counts. The genes are TRBV3-1 and TRBJ1-1; 7 bases are a match to TRBD1. Germline V lookup: CDR1 LGHDT, CDR2 YNNKEL (reference sequence). V shed 1 base, J shed 7 bases, and the junction held 6 bases outside the gene matches. The CDR3 is made up of 14 amino acids. In nucleotides, the CDR3 is TGTGCCAGCAGCCAAGCTGACAGGGATAATGAAGCTTTCTTT. This gives the protein CASSQADRDNEAFF.

This clonotype has a count of ten or more. The J gene is TRBJ1-4, the V gene TRBV6-5; D call uncertain. This CDR3 is built from 12 residues. Trimming took 8 bases from V and 1 from J, leaving 5 bases between them. Germline values: CDR1 MNHEY, CDR2 SVGAGI. CDR3 region: CASGLTNEKLFF. CDR3 DNA: TGTGCCAGCGGACTAACTAATGAAAAACTGTTTTTT.

This clonotype has a count of ten or more. V and J are TRBV12-3 or TRBV12-4 and TRBJ1-2; D gene ambiguous. The CDR3 is made up of 12 amino acids. V shed 4 bases and J shed 8 bases, with 11 bases lying between them. CDR3 region: CASSSLGYGYTF. The CDR3 DNA reads as TGTGCCAGCAGTTCCCTGGGTTACGGCTACACCTTC.

At least ten counts were recorded for this clonotype. This sequence joins TRBV28 and TRBJ2-1; no clear D gene. This CDR3 spans 13 amino acids. Trimming pared 4 bases from V and 6 bases from J, leaving 10 bases between. Germline V gene data show CDR1 as MDHEN and CDR2 as SYDVKM. The CDR3 DNA is TGTGCCAGCAGTTCCGGGCCCCTCAATGAGCAGTTCTTC. It encodes CASSSGPLNEQFF.

In this sample, this clonotype turned up many times. This sequence joins TRBV6-2 or TRBV6-3 and TRBJ1-2; no reliable D call. Germline CDR1 and CDR2: MNHEY and SVGEGT. This CDR3 spans 12 amino acids. The ends were cut back, 2 bases at V and 3 bases at J, with 4 bases in the middle. This CDR3 reads CASSYGDYGYTF. CDR3 nucleotide sequence: TGTGCCAGCAGTTACGGGGACTATGGCTACACCTTC.

This clonotype was found many times. The chain has TRBV5-1 and TRBJ1-6, with D maybe TRBD1 (5 bases). Germline V CDR1 and CDR2: SGHRS, YFSETQ. V lost 5 bases and J 3 bases, leaving 12 bases between the germline ends. This CDR3 spans 15 amino acids. CDR3 region: CASRPGHLYNSPLHF. CDR3 DNA: TGCGCCAGCAGGCCTGGACACCTCTATAATTCACCCCTCCACTTT.

This clonotype was recorded many times. This chain links TRBV29-1 with TRBJ2-7, with no clear D. V was shortened by 2 bases and J by 6 bases, with 14 bases between the two germline ends. The CDR3 covers 13 residues. CDR1 is SQVTM and CDR2 is ANQGSEA in the germline V gene. The DNA of the CDR3 is TGCAGCGTTGAACTCTGGAATAAGGGCGAGCAGTACTTC. Its protein product is CSVELWNKGEQYF.